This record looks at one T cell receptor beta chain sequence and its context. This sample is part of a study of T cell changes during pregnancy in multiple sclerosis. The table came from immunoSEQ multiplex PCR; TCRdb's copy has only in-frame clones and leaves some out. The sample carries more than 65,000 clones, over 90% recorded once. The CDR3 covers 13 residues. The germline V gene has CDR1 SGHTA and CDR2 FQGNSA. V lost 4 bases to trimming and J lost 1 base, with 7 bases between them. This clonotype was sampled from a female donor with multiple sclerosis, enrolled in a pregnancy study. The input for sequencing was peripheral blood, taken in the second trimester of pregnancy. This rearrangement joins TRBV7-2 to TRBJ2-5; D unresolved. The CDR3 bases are TGTGCCAGCAGCTCCAGATCCCAAGAGACCCAGTACTTC. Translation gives CASSSRSQETQYF.